The clone carrying this TCR beta chain was recorded many times. Its antigen is still unknown. CD4+ cells were split into CD45RA+ naive and CD45RA-negative memory subsets. These data belong to a study of shared clonotypes between healthy human individuals. The CDR3 is 14 residues long. V was clipped by 2 bases and J by 8 bases, with 14 bases between them. Germline CDR1 and CDR2: SGHDT and YYEEEE. Clones were read by immunoSEQ multiplex PCR, and TCRdb kept only the in-frame ones, dropping some. This table has roughly 1 million clones, about 80% appearing once. Study conclusions and caveats: Clonotypes shared by all four donors outscored non-shared clonotypes in generation probability. Sampling covered nothing but blood. Tissue TCR repertoires likely differ from those found in blood.

Specimen: memory CD4+ T cells from PBMCs. Subset: CD45RA-negative fraction. This chain joins TRBV5-6 and TRBJ1-3; TRBD1 is a possible D gene (5 bases). This clonotype was sampled from a man aged 18 to 35 in good health. Some clones in this sample may be carry-over from other donors' samples. The CDR3 loop reads CASSFGQGWDTIYF. CDR3 in DNA: TGTGCCAGCAGCTTTGGGCAGGGATGGGACACCATATATTTT.